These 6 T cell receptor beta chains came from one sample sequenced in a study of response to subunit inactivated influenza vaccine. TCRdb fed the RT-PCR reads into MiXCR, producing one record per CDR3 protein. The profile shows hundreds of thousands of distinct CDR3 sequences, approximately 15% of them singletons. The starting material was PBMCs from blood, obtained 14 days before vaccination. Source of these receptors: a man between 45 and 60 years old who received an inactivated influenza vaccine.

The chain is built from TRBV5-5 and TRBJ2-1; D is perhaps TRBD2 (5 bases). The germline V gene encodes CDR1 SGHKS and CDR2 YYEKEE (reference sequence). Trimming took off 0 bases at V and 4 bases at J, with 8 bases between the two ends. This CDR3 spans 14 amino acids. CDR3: CASSLGGEYNEQFF. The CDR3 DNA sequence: TGTGCCAGCAGCTTGGGGGGAGAGTACAATGAGCAGTTCTTC.

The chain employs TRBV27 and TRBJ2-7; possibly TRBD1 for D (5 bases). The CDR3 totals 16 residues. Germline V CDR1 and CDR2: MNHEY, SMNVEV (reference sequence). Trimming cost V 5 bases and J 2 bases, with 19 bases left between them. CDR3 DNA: TGTGCCAGCAGTCACCGGACACCTCAAAGCCCCTACGAGCAGTACTTC. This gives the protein CASSHRTPQSPYEQYF.

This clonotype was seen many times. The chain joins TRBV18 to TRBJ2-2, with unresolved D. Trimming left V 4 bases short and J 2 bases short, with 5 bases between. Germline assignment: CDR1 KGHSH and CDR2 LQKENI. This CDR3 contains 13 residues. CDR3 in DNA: TGTGCCAGCTCACGACCCAACACCGGGGAGCTGTTTTTT. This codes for CASSRPNTGELFF.

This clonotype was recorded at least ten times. The CDR3 reads CASSQVVHEQYF. The CDR3 DNA reads TGTGCCAGCAGCCAGGTAGTCCACGAGCAGTACTTC. The V and J genes are TRBV14 and TRBJ2-7, with no clear D. The V and J ends lost 3 bases and 5 bases respectively, with 8 bases between them. CDR1 SGHDN and CDR2 FVKESK come from the germline V gene. The CDR3 sequence is 12 residues long.

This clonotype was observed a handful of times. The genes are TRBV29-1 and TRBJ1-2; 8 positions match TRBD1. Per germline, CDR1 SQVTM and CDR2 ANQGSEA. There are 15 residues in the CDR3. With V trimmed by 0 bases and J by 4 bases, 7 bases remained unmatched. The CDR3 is CSVEEMGQVVYGYTF. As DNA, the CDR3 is TGCAGCGTTGAAGAAATGGGACAGGTAGTCTATGGCTACACCTTC.

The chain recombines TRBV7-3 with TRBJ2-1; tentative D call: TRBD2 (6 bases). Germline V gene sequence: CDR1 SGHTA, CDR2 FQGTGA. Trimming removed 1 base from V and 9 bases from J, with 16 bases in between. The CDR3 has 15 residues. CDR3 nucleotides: TGTGCCAGCAGCTTAATGGCGGGAACTCTCAGTGAGCAGTTCTTC. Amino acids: CASSLMAGTLSEQFF.